The entry below describes one T cell receptor (beta chain). V was trimmed by 4 bases and J by 0 bases, leaving 12 bases between them. This CDR3 comprises 14 residues. CDR1 and CDR2 from the germline V gene are SQVTM and ANQGSEA. Clones were sequenced by immunoSEQ multiplex PCR, and TCRdb holds only the in-frame ones, with some missing. Counted here are 14,000 or so clones, approximately 80% occurring once; the ten biggest clones make up around 6.7%. The record originates from a study of somatic mutations in cytotoxic T cells in rheumatoid arthritis. Looking at the study overall: Prior to any treatment and right after diagnosis, patient blood (around 30 ml EDTA) was drawn.

Positive magnetic bead selection, which isolated the CD4+ and CD8+ cells, was followed by a flow cytometry check of purity. The sequencing input was CD8+ T cells sorted from blood. The chain is built from TRBV29-1 and TRBJ1-2; D unresolved. The source is an adult with rheumatoid arthritis. The CDR3 bases are TGCAGCGTTGGGTACGCCCTAGCTAACTATGGCTACACCTTC. This codes for CSVGYALANYGYTF.